The 8 T cell receptor beta chains in this list originate from one sample, sequenced in a study of CD8 T cells in Susac syndrome (dated by TCRdb to the late 2010s). The library was produced with the immunoSEQ multiplex PCR assay. RNA was extracted using the RNeasy kit, and roughly 0.45 to 1 microgram was reverse transcribed with random hexamers. TCRdb reran the public reads through fastp at Q25 and MiXCR, keeping productive beta chains. Each CDR3 protein appears once, grouped with its most common genes and DNA. The table for this sample lists about 210,000 distinct CDR3 sequences; roughly 96% of them were counted only once. The biggest ten clones account for 0.085% to 0.095% of the sample. Sequencing input: CD4+ T cells from PBMCs. These receptors all come from a human donor with multiple sclerosis.

The chain employs TRBV3-1 and TRBJ1-2; D uncertain. The CDR3 runs to 16 residues. V was pared by 0 bases and J by 4 bases, with 15 bases between. CDR1 and CDR2 (germline): LGHDT, YNNKEL (reference sequence). CDR3: CASSQESGRLGYGYTF. Here the CDR3 DNA reads TGTGCCAGCAGCCAAGAATCCGGGCGTTTGGGCTATGGCTACACCTTC.

This chain uses TRBV11-1 with TRBJ1-6; the D gene is possibly TRBD1 (6 bases). Trimming cost V 2 bases and J 7 bases, with 12 bases left between them. CDR3 length: 15 residues. Germline V gives CDR1 SGHAT, CDR2 FQDESV (reference sequence). The CDR3 DNA sequence: TGTGCCAGCAGCTTAATGACAGGCCGGAATTCACCCCTCCACTTT. Translating gives CASSLMTGRNSPLHF. The whole variable domain, filled in from reference TRBV11-1 and TRBJ1-6, reads EAEVAQSPRYKITEKSQAVAFWCDPISGHATLYWYRQILGQGPELLVQFQDESVVDDSQLPKDRFSAERLKGVDSTLKIQPAELGDSAMYLCASSLMTGRNSPLHFGNGTRLTVT.

In nucleotides, the CDR3 is TGTGCCAGCAGCTTAAGTACAGGGGGGGCCCGAAGAAACATTCAGTACTTC. It translates to CASSLSTGGARRNIQYF. The rearrangement joins TRBV7-2 to TRBJ2-4; TRBD1 is a possible D gene (8 bases). This CDR3 region has 17 residues. The germline V gene encodes CDR1 SGHTA and CDR2 FQGNSA. The ends were cut back, 2 bases at V and 6 bases at J, with 20 bases in the middle.

The chain uses TRBV9 and TRBJ2-6; D may be TRBD1 (5 bases). The germline CDR1 and CDR2 sequences are SGDLS and YYNGEE. The V gene lost 2 bases and the J gene lost 2 bases, with 11 bases spanning the gap. CDR3 length: 16 residues. CDR3 in amino acids: CASSVHLGAGANVLTF. The CDR3 coding sequence is TGTGCCAGCAGCGTCCACCTAGGGGCTGGGGCCAACGTCCTGACTTTC.

The chain employs TRBV20-1 and TRBJ2-1, with 9 bases aligning to TRBD1. With V trimmed by 0 bases and J by 3 bases, 3 bases remained unmatched. Germline-derived CDR1 and CDR2 are DFQATT and SNEGSKA (reference sequence). The CDR3 has 15 amino acids. CDR3 amino acids: CSARDRGQGYNEQFF. The CDR3 DNA sequence: TGCAGTGCTAGAGATCGGGGACAGGGCTACAATGAGCAGTTCTTC.

V usage is TRBV5-1 and J usage is TRBJ2-5; 9 positions match TRBD2. The CDR3 spans 17 residues. Per the germline V gene, CDR1 is SGHRS and CDR2 is YFSETQ. V trimming: 1 base; J trimming: 5 bases; junction bases outside the gene matches: 12. CDR3 sequence (DNA): TGCGCCAGCAGCTTGAGGGTCGGCGGGAGGGCCACGGAGACCCAGTACTTC. This gives the protein CASSLRVGGRATETQYF.

The chain carries TRBV12-3 or TRBV12-4 and TRBJ2-2; D gene unclear. The CDR3 is 14 residues long. V gave up 5 bases and J gave up 1 base, with 8 bases separating them. The CDR3 protein is CASSALGNTGELFF. The CDR3 DNA is TGTGCCAGCAGTGCCCTCGGGAACACCGGGGAGCTGTTTTTT.

The chain combines TRBV27 with TRBJ2-7; D possibly corresponds to TRBD1 (5 bases). This CDR3 has 14 amino acids. The V end lost 8 bases, the J end lost 4 bases, and 18 bases lay between the germline ends. The germline V gene has CDR1 MNHEY and CDR2 SMNVEV (reference sequence). DNA of the CDR3: TGTGCCAGCTCCCCGACAGATGTACTTTACGAGCAGTACTTC. Its protein product is CASSPTDVLYEQYF.